This T cell receptor beta chain comes out of a study of cytomegalovirus exposure and HLA in healthy donors. Whole-study findings and limits: TCR sequences were mostly rare, though some public TCRs occurred in many donors. TCR beta sequences reportedly predicted the HLA-A and HLA-B alleles of most subjects accurately.

This PCR relied on a set of 60 Vbeta primers and 13 Jbeta primers. The table came from immunoSEQ multiplex PCR; TCRdb's copy has only in-frame clones and leaves some out. The profile covers 140,000 to 150,000 clones, with 70% appearing a single time and under 2.5% taken by the ten largest. The CDR3 length is 15 residues. V was trimmed by 0 bases and J by 6 bases, leaving 15 bases between them. In germline, CDR1 is SGHRS, CDR2 YFSETQ. Turning to this clone: Its antigen is not known.

The sequencing sample was made of PBMCs. The chain couples TRBV5-1 to TRBJ1-2, with D possibly TRBD1 on 5 matching bases. The receptor's source is a woman aged 55-69 years in good health and CMV-seropositive. The CDR3 reads CASSLVAGTDNGYTF. In nucleotides, the CDR3 is TGCGCCAGCAGCTTGGTTGCGGGGACGGATAATGGCTACACCTTC.